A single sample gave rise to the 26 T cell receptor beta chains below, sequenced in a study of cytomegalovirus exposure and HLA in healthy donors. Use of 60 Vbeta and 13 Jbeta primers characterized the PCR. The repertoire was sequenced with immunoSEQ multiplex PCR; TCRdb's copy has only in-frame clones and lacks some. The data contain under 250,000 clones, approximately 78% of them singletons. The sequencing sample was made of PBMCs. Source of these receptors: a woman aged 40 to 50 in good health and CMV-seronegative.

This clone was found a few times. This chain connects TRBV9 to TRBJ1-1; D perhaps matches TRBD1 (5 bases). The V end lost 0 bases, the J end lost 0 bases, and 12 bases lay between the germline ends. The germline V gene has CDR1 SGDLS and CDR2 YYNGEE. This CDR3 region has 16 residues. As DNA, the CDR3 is TGTGCCAGCAGCGTAGCGACAGAAAAGATGAACACTGAAGCTTTCTTT. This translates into CASSVATEKMNTEAFF.

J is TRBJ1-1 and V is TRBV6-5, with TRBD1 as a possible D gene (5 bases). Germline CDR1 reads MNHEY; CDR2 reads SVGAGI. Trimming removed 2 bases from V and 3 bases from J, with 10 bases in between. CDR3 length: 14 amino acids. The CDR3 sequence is CASSYGPGDTEAFF. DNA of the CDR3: TGTGCCAGCAGTTACGGCCCGGGGGACACTGAAGCTTTCTTT.

This CDR3 reads CASSSSGTSGQNIQYF. Here the CDR3 DNA reads TGCGCCAGCAGCTCTTCCGGGACTAGCGGACAAAACATTCAGTACTTC. V and J are TRBV5-1 and TRBJ2-4, with 11 bases that match TRBD2. Germline CDR1 reads SGHRS; CDR2 reads YFSETQ. This CDR3 has 16 residues. V was pared by 3 bases and J by 5 bases, with 7 bases of the junction left unmatched.

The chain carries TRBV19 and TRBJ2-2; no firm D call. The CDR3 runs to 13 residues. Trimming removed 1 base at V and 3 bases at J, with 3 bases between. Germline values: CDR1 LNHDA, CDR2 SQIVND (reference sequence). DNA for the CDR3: TGTGCCAGTAGTATAGCTTACACCGGGGAGCTGTTTTTT. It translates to CASSIAYTGELFF.

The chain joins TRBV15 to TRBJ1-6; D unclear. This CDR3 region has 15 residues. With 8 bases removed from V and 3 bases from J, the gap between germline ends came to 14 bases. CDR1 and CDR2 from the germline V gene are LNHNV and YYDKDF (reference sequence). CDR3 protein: CATVEGLHYNSPLHF. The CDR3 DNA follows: TGTGCCACCGTCGAGGGCCTACACTATAATTCACCCCTCCACTTT.

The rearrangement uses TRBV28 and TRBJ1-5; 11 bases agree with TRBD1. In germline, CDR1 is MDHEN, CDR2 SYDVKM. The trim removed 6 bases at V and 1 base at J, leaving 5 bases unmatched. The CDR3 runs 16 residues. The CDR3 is CASSRTGGRSNQPQHF. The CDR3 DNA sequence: TGTGCCAGCAGCAGGACAGGGGGCCGGAGCAATCAGCCCCAGCATTTT.

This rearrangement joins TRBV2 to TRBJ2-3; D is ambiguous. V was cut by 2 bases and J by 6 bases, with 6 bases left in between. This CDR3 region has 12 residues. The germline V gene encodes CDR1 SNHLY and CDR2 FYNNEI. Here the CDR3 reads CASSESGDTQYF. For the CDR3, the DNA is TGTGCCAGCAGTGAATCCGGGGATACGCAGTATTTT.

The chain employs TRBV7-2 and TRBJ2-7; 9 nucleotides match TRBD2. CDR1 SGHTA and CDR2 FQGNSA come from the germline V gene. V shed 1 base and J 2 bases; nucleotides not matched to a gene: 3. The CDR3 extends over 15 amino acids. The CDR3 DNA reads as TGTGCCAGCAGCTTAGGGACTAGCGTAACCTACGAGCAGTACTTC. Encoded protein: CASSLGTSVTYEQYF.

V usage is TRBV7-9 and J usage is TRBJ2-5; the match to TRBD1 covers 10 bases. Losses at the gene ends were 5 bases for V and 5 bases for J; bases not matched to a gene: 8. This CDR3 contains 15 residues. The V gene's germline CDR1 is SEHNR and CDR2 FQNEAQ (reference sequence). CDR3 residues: CASSPGQGTRETQYF. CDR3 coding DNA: TGTGCCAGCAGCCCGGGACAGGGGACAAGGGAGACCCAGTACTTC. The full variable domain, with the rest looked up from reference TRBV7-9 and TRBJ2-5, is DTGVSQNPRHKITKRGQNVTFRCDPISEHNRLYWYRQTLGQGPEFLTYFQNEAQLEKSRLLSDRFSAERPKGSFSTLEIQRTEQGDSAMYLCASSPGQGTRETQYFGPGTRLLVL.

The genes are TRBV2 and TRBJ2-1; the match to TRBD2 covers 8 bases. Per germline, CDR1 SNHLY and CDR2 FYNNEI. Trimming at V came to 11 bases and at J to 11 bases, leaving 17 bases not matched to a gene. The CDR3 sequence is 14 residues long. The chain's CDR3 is CAGSWGEAGDQQFF. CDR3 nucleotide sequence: TGTGCCGGGTCGTGGGGGGAAGCGGGAGATCAGCAGTTCTTC.

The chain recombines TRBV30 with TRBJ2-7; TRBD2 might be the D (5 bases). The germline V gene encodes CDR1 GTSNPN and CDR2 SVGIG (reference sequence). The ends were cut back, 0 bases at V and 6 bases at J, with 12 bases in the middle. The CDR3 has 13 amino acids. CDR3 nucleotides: TGTGCCTGGAGTGTAGTACTAGATAGCGAGCAGTACTTC. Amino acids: CAWSVVLDSEQYF.

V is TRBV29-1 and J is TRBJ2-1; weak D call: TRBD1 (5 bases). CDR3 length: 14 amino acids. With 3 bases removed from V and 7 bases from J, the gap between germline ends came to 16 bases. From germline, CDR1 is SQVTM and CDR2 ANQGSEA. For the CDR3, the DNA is TGCAGCGTTGACTTCTGGGTAGGGGAAAATGAGCAGTTCTTC. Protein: CSVDFWVGENEQFF.

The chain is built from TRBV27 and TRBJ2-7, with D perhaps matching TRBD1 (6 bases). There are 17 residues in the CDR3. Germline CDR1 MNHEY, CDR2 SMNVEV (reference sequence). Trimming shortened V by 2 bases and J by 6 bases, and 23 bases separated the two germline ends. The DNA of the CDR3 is TGTGCCAGCAGTTTACCAACCGACAGGTTTTCCCCTCGCGAGCAGTACTTC. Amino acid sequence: CASSLPTDRFSPREQYF.

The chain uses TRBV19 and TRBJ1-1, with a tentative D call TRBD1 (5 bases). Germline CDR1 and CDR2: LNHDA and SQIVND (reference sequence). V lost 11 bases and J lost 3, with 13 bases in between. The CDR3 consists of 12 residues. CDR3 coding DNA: TGTGCCGTCAGGGATGGCGACACTGAAGCTTTCTTT. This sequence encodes CAVRDGDTEAFF.

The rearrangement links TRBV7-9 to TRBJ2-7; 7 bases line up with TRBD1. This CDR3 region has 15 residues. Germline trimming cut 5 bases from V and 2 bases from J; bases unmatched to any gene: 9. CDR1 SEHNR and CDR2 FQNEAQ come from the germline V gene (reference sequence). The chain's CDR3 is CASSDRDRWPYEQYF. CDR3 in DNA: TGTGCCAGCAGCGACCGGGACAGATGGCCCTACGAGCAGTACTTC.

CDR3 bases: TGTGCCATCAGTGTCGCCTTAACTAGCGGGATTGGCGATACGCAGTATTTT. It codes for CAISVALTSGIGDTQYF. This chain joins TRBV10-3 and TRBJ2-3; 10 bases match TRBD2. The CDR3 runs 17 residues. The V and J ends lost 4 bases and 6 bases, in that order; junction bases with no gene match: 13. From germline, CDR1 is ENHRY and CDR2 SYGVKD.

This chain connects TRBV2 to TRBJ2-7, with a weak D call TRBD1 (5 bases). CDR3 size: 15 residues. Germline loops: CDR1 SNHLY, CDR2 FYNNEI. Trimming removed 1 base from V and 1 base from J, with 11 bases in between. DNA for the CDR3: TGTGCCAGCAGTGAAGGACAGCTTGGGTCCTACGAGCAGTACTTC. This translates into CASSEGQLGSYEQYF.

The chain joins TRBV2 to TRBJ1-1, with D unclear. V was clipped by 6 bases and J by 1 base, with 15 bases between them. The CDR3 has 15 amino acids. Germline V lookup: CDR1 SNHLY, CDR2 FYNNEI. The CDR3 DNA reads TGTGCCAGCAGATTAGAGCAATCCAAGAACACTGAAGCTTTCTTT. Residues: CASRLEQSKNTEAFF.

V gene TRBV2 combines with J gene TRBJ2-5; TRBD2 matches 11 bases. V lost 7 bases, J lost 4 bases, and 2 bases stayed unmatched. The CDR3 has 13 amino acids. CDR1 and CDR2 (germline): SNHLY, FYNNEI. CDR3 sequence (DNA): TGTGCCAGCACCGGGACTAGCGGAGAGACCCAGTACTTC. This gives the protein CASTGTSGETQYF.

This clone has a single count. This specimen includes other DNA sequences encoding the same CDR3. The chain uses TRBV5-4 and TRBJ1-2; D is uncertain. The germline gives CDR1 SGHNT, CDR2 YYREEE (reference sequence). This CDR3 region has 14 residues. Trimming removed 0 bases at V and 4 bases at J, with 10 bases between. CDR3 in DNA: TGTGCCAGCAGCTTGGTTGGTTACTCCTATGGCTACACCTTC. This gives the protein CASSLVGYSYGYTF.

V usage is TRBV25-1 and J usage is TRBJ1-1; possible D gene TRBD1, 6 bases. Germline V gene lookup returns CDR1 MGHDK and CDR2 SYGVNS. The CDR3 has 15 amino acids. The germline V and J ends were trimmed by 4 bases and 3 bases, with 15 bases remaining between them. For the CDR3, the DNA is TGTGCCAGCAGTGGACCGGGACATCCTTACACTGAAGCTTTCTTT. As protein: CASSGPGHPYTEAFF.

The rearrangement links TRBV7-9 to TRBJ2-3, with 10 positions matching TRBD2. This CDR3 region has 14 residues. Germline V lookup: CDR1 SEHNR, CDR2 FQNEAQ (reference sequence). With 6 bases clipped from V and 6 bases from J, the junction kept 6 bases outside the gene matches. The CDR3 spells CASSTGLAIDTQYF. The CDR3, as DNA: TGTGCCAGCAGTACGGGACTAGCGATTGATACGCAGTATTTT.

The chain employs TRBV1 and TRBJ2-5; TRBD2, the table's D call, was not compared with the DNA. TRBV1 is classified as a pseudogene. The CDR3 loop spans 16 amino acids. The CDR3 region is CTSSLRRLAGASEQYF. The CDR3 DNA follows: TGCACCAGCAGCCTCAGGAGACTAGCGGGAGCGAGTGAGCAGTACTTC.

The CDR3 here is CASSLELATTDTQYF. DNA of the CDR3: TGTGCCAGCAGCTTAGAACTAGCGACTACAGATACGCAGTATTTT. The chain joins TRBV11-1 to TRBJ2-3; 7 bases map to TRBD2. Germline-derived CDR1 and CDR2 are SGHAT and FQDESV (reference sequence). With V trimmed by 1 base and J by 3 bases, 4 bases remained unmatched. The CDR3 length is 15 residues. The whole variable domain, filled in from reference TRBV11-1 and TRBJ2-3, reads EAEVAQSPRYKITEKSQAVAFWCDPISGHATLYWYRQILGQGPELLVQFQDESVVDDSQLPKDRFSAERLKGVDSTLKIQPAELGDSAMYLCASSLELATTDTQYFGPGTRLTVL.

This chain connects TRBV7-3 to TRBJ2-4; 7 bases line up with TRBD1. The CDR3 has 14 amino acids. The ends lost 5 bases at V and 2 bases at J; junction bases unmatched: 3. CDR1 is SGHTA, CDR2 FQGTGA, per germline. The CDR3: CASSQTGSKNIQYF. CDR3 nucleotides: TGTGCCAGCAGCCAGACAGGGTCCAAAAACATTCAGTACTTC.

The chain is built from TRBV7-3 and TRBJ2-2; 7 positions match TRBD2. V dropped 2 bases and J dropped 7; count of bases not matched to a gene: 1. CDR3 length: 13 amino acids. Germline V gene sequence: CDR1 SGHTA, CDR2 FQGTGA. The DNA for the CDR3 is TGTGCCAGCAGCTTAGGGAGGGGCGGGGAGCTGTTTTTT. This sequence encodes CASSLGRGGELFF.